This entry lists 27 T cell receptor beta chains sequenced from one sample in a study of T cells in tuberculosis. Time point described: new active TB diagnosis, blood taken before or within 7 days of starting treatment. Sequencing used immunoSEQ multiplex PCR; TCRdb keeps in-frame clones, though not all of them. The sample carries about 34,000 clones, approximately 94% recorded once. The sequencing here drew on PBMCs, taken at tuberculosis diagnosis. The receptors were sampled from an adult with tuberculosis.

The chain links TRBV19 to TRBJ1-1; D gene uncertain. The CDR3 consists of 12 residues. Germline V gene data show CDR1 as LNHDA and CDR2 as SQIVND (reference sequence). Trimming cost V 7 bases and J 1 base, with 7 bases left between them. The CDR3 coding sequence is TGTGCCAGTACGGCAGGGAACACTGAAGCTTTCTTT. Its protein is CASTAGNTEAFF.

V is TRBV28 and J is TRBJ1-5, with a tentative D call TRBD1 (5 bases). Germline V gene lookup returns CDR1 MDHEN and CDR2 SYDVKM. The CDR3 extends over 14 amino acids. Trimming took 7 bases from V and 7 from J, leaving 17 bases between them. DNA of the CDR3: TGTGCCAGCATCTACCACCCCGGGGGACAGCCCCAGCATTTT. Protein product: CASIYHPGGQPQHF.

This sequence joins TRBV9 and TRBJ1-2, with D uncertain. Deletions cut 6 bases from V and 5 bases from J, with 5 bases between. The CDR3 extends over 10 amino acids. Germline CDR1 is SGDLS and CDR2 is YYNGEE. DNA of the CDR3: TGTGCCAGCAACGAGTATGGCTACACCTTC. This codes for CASNEYGYTF.

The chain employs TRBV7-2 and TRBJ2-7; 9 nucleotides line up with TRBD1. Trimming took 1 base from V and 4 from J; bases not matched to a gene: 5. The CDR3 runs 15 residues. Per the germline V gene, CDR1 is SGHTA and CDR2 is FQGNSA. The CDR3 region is CASSLVGGTGYEQYF. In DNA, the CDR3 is TGTGCCAGCAGCTTAGTCGGCGGGACAGGGTACGAGCAGTACTTC.

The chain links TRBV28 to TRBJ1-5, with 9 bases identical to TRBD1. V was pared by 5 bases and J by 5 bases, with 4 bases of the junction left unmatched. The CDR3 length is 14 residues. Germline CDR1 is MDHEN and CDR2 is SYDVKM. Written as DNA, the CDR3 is TGTGCCAGCAGTGTTACAGGGGGCCATCAGCCCCAGCATTTT. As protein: CASSVTGGHQPQHF.

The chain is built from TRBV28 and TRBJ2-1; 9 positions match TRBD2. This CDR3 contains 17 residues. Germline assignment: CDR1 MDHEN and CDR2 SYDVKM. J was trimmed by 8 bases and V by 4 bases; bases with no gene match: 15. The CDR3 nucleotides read TGTGCCAGCAGTTCCCCGTGGGTAGCGGGAGTTCGTGATGAGCAGTTCTTC. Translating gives CASSSPWVAGVRDEQFF.

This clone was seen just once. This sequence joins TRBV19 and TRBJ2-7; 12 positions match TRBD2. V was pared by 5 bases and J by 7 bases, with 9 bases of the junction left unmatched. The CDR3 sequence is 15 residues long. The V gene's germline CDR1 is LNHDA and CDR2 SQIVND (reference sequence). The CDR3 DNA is TGTGCCAGTAGTGCCGGGACTAGCGGGTTAGGGGAGCAGTACTTC. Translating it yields CASSAGTSGLGEQYF.

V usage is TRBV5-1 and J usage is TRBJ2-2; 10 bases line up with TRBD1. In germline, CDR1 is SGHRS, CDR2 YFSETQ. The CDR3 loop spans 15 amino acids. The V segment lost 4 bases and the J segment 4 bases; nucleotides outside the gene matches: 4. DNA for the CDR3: TGCGCCAGCAGCCTGACAGGGGGCTTCACCGGGGAGCTGTTTTTT. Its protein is CASSLTGGFTGELFF.

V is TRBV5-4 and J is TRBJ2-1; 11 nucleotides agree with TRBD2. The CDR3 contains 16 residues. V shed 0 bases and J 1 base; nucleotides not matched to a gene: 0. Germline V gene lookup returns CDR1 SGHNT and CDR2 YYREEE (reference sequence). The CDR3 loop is CASSLGLAGSYNEQFF. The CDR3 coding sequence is TGTGCCAGCAGCTTGGGACTAGCGGGGTCCTACAATGAGCAGTTCTTC.

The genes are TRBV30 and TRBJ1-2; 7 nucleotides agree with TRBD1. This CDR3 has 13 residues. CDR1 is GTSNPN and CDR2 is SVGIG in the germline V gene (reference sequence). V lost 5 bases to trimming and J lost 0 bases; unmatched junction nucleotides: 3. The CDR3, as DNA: TGTGCCTGGGAGACAGGGACTAACTATGGCTACACCTTC. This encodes CAWETGTNYGYTF.

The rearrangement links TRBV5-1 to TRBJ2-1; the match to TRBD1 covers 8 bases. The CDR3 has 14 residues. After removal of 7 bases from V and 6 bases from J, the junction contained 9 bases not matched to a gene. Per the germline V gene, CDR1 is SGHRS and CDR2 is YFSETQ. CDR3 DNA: TGCGCCAGCGCCTGGGGACAGGTGACCAATGAGCAGTTCTTC. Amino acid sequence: CASAWGQVTNEQFF.

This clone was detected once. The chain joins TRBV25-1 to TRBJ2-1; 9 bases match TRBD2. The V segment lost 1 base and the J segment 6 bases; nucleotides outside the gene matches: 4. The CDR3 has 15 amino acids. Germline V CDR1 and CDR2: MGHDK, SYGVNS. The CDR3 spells CASSELGGRANEQFF. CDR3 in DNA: TGTGCCAGCAGTGAATTGGGCGGGAGGGCCAATGAGCAGTTCTTC. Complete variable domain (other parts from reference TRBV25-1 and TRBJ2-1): EADIYQTPRYLVIGTGKKITLECSQTMGHDKMYWYQQDPGMELHLIHYSYGVNSTEKGDLSSESTVSRIRTEHFPLTLESARPSHTSQYLCASSELGGRANEQFFGPGTRLTVL.

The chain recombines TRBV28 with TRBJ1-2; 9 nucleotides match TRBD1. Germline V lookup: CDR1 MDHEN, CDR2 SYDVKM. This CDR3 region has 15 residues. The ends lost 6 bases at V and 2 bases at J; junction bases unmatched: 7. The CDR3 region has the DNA TGTGCCAGCAGACCTAGGGGACAGGGCAACTATGGCTACACCTTC. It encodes CASRPRGQGNYGYTF.

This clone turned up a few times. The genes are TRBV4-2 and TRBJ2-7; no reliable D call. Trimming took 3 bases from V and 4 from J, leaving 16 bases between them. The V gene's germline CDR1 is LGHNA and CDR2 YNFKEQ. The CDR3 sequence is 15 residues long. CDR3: CASSQATLYAYEQYF. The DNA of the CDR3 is TGTGCCAGCAGCCAGGCAACCCTTTATGCATACGAGCAGTACTTC.

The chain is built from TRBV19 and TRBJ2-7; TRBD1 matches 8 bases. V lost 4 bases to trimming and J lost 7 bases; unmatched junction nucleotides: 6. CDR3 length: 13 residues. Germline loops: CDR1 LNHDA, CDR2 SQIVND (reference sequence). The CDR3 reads CASSTTGAYEQYF. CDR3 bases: TGTGCCAGTAGTACGACAGGGGCTTATGAGCAGTACTTC.

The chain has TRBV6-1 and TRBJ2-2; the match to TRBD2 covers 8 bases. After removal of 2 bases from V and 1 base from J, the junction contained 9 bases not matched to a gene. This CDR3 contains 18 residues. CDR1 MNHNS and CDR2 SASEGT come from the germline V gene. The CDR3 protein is CASSEQERREENTGELFF. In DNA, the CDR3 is TGTGCCAGCAGTGAACAGGAGAGGCGGGAGGAGAACACCGGGGAGCTGTTTTTT.

As DNA, the CDR3 is TGTGCCAGCAGTTTCAACCCAGCCTACGAGCAGTACTTC. Its translation is CASSFNPAYEQYF. This chain uses TRBV27 with TRBJ2-7; the D is unclear. Germline CDR1 is MNHEY and CDR2 is SMNVEV (reference sequence). The length of the CDR3 is 13 residues. Deletions cut 3 bases from V and 2 bases from J, with 8 bases between.

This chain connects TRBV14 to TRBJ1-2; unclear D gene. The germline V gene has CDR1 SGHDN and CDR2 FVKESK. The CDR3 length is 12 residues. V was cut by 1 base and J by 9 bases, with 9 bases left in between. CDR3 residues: CASSQVGRSYTF. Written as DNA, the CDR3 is TGTGCCAGCAGCCAAGTTGGGAGAAGCTACACCTTC.

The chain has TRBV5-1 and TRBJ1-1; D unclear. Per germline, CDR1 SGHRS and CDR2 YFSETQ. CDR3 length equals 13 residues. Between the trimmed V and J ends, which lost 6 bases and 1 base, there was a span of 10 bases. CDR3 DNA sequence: TGCGCCAGCAAGATAGAGTGGAACACTGAAGCTTTCTTT. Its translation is CASKIEWNTEAFF.

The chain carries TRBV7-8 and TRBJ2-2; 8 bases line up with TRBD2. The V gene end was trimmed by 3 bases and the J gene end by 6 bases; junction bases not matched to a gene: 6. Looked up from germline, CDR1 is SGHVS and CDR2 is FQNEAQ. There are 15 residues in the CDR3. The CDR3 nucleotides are TGTGCCAGCAGCTTCGGCCTAGCGGGCGCCGGGGAGCTGTTTTTT. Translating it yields CASSFGLAGAGELFF.

DNA for the CDR3: TGTGCCAGCAGTGATCCAGGGTTTGAGACAGAGACCCAGTACTTC. This sequence encodes CASSDPGFETETQYF. V and J are TRBV25-1 and TRBJ2-5, with D maybe TRBD1 (5 bases). V lost 3 bases and J lost 4, with 15 bases in between. The germline V gene has CDR1 MGHDK and CDR2 SYGVNS. CDR3 length: 15 amino acids.

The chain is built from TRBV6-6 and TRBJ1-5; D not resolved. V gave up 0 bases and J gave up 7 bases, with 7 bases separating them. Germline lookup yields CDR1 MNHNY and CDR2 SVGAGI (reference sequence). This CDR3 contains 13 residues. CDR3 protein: CASSYSSGQPQHF. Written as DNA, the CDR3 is TGTGCCAGCAGTTACTCATCGGGGCAGCCCCAGCATTTT.

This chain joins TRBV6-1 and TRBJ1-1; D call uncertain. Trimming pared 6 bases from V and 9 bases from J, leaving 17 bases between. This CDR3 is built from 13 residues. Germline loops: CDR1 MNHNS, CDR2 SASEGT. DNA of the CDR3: TGTGCCAGCAGCCTGGCGCAGGCGAATCAAGCTTTCTTT. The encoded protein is CASSLAQANQAFF.

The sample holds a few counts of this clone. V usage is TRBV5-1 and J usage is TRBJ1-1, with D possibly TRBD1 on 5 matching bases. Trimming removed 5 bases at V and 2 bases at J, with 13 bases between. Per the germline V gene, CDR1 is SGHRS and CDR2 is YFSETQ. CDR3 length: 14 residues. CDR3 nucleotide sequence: TGCGCCAGCAGGGAATCGGACACCAACACTGAAGCTTTCTTT. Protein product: CASRESDTNTEAFF.

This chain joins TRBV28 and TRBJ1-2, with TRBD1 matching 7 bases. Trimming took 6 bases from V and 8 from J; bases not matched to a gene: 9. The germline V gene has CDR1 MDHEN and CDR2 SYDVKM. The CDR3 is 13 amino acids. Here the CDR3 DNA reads TGTGCCAGCAGCCCCGACAGGGTCAAAGGCTACACCTTC. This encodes CASSPDRVKGYTF.

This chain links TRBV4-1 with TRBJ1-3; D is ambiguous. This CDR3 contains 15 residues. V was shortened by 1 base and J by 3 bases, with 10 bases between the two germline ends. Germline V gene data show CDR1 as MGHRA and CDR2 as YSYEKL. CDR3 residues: CASSQVAVYGNTIYF. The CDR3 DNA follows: TGCGCCAGCAGCCAAGTAGCGGTCTATGGAAACACCATATATTTT.

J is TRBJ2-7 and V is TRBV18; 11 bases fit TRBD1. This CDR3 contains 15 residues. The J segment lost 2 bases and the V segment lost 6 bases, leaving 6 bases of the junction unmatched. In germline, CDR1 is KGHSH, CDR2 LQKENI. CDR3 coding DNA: TGTGCCAGCTCTCCGGGACAGGGGGGCCCCTACGAGCAGTACTTC. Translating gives CASSPGQGGPYEQYF.